The 13 T cell receptor beta chains presented below share a single source sample, sequenced in a study of T-cell memory formation after mild COVID-19. MiXCR, applied by TCRdb to the 5' RACE reads, yields one record per CDR3 protein. The sample yields about 450,000 distinct CDR3 sequences, more than 20% seen once. The sequenced sample was PBMCs or a T cell subset sorted from them (not recorded which). The receptors stem from an adult woman who had mild COVID-19 (a few samples of this study predate the infection). Cell type and time point are not known.

This clonotype was picked up a small number of times. An end of the junction differs from the germline gene, which may be a read error. The chain uses TRBV20-1 and TRBJ1-1; tentative D call: TRBD1 (6 bases). CDR1 and CDR2 from the germline V gene are DFQATT and SNEGSKA (reference sequence). CDR3 length equals 14 residues. CDR3 in amino acids: CSASRATGNAEAFF. The CDR3 nucleotides read TGCAGTGCTAGTCGGGCTACAGGGAACGCTGAAGCTTTCTTT.

This clonotype was seen a few times. This chain links TRBV3-1 with TRBJ2-2; D not certain. V lost 1 base to trimming and J lost 0 bases, with 9 bases between them. This CDR3 is built from 16 residues. Germline-derived CDR1 and CDR2 are LGHDT and YNNKEL (reference sequence). CDR3 in amino acids: CASSQVAGANTGELFF. CDR3 DNA: TGTGCCAGCAGCCAAGTGGCTGGGGCGAACACCGGGGAGCTGTTTTTT.

The genes are TRBV5-1 and TRBJ2-2, with D perhaps TRBD1 (6 bases). V gave up 4 bases and J gave up 6 bases, with 13 bases separating them. The CDR3 runs to 14 residues. Germline values: CDR1 SGHRS, CDR2 YFSETQ. For the CDR3, the DNA is TGCGCCAGCAGCGTCGGACAGCCGGCCGGGGAGCTGTTTTTT. Translating it yields CASSVGQPAGELFF.

The chain recombines TRBV20-1 with TRBJ2-4, with D tentatively TRBD1 or TRBD2 (5 bases each). Germline loops: CDR1 DFQATT, CDR2 SNEGSKA (reference sequence). The CDR3 covers 15 residues. V lost 0 bases and J 9 bases, leaving 18 bases between the germline ends. The CDR3 region has the DNA TGCAGTGCTAGAGATTCGGCGAAAAAGGGGAGCATTCAGTACTTC. Translated, it gives CSARDSAKKGSIQYF.

CDR3 nucleotide sequence: TGTGCCAGCAGCCAAGATCCCAGCGGGGGCAATGAGCAGTTCTTC. It is translated as CASSQDPSGGNEQFF. The chain links TRBV4-2 to TRBJ2-1; 8 nucleotides agree with TRBD2. The V segment lost 0 bases and the J segment 6 bases; nucleotides outside the gene matches: 4. CDR1 and CDR2 from the germline V gene are LGHNA and YNFKEQ. The CDR3 has 15 residues.

The rearrangement joins TRBV20-1 to TRBJ2-7; 7 bases line up with TRBD1. The CDR3 has 14 residues. Germline V gives CDR1 DFQATT, CDR2 SNEGSKA (reference sequence). Trimming cost V 6 bases and J 0 bases; bases outside gene matches: 8. In DNA, the CDR3 is TGCAGTGCCAGGAAGGGGACAGCCTCCTACGAGCAGTACTTC. The encoded protein is CSARKGTASYEQYF.

This clonotype has a handful of counts. V gene TRBV3-1 combines with J gene TRBJ1-1; D call uncertain. CDR3 length: 14 amino acids. Germline V gene sequence: CDR1 LGHDT, CDR2 YNNKEL (reference sequence). V was trimmed by 1 base and J by 2 bases, leaving 8 bases between them. This CDR3 is CASSQAGSNTEAFF. The CDR3 DNA follows: TGTGCCAGCAGCCAAGCCGGGAGTAACACTGAAGCTTTCTTT.

The chain couples TRBV4-2 to TRBJ1-6; 7 nucleotides align to TRBD1. The germline V gene has CDR1 LGHNA and CDR2 YNFKEQ. This CDR3 is built from 14 residues. Trimming took 4 bases from V and 9 from J; bases not matched to a gene: 6. CDR3 nucleotide sequence: TGTGCCAGCAGCCGCCAGGGGGTAGGTTCACCCCTCCACTTT. Translating it yields CASSRQGVGSPLHF.

The chain couples TRBV4-1 to TRBJ1-2; D is unclear. There are 17 residues in the CDR3. The germline gives CDR1 MGHRA, CDR2 YSYEKL. V gave up 0 bases and J gave up 4 bases, with 18 bases separating them. Written as DNA, the CDR3 is TGCGCCAGCAGCCAAGAAAGCTCGATTTCCCGGGGCTATGGCTACACCTTC. Translated, it gives CASSQESSISRGYGYTF.

The chain uses TRBV20-1 and TRBJ2-1; TRBD2 might be the D (5 bases). The CDR3 extends over 15 amino acids. V gave up 3 bases and J gave up 3 bases, with 15 bases separating them. Germline V lookup: CDR1 DFQATT, CDR2 SNEGSKA (reference sequence). The CDR3 nucleotides are TGCAGTGCTAGGTGGGCCCTAGCAGGCTACAATGAGCAGTTCTTC. It is translated as CSARWALAGYNEQFF.

The rearrangement joins TRBV5-4 to TRBJ2-5, with a possible D match to TRBD1 (6 bases). Trimming pared 0 bases from V and 7 bases from J, leaving 13 bases between. This CDR3 is 14 amino acids long. Germline CDR1 is SGHNT and CDR2 is YYREEE (reference sequence). The CDR3 bases are TGTGCCAGCAGCTTGGGTAGAGGGGGAGTGACCCAGTACTTC. It yields the protein CASSLGRGGVTQYF.

The J gene is TRBJ2-3, the V gene TRBV11-3, with D perhaps assigned TRBD1 or TRBD2 (5 bases each). Trimming removed 5 bases at V and 4 bases at J, with 19 bases between. The CDR3 is 16 residues long. The germline V gene encodes CDR1 SGHNT and CDR2 YENEEA. In DNA form, the CDR3 reads TGTGCCAGCAGCGGCGAGGGGACCGCGGGCGCAGATACGCAGTATTTT. Amino acid sequence: CASSGEGTAGADTQYF. Full variable domain (outside the CDR3, taken from reference TRBV11-3 and TRBJ2-3): EAGVVQSPRYKIIEKKQPVAFWCNPISGHNTLYWYLQNLGQGPELLIRYENEEAVDDSQLPKDRFSAERLKGVDSTLKIQPAELGDSAVYLCASSGEGTAGADTQYFGPGTRLTVL.

The chain has TRBV15 and TRBJ2-1; D gene ambiguous. Germline V gives CDR1 LNHNV, CDR2 YYDKDF (reference sequence). The ends were cut back, 8 bases at V and 0 bases at J, with 11 bases in the middle. The CDR3 has 14 amino acids. CDR3 sequence: CATSDGLSYNEQFF. The CDR3 DNA is TGTGCCACCTCCGACGGCCTCTCCTACAATGAGCAGTTCTTC. The full variable domain, its missing parts supplied by reference TRBV15 and TRBJ2-1, is DAMVIQNPRYQVTQFGKPVTLSCSQTLNHNVMYWYQQKSSQAPKLLFHYYDKDFNNEADTPDNFQSRRPNTSFCFLDIRSPGLGDTAMYLCATSDGLSYNEQFFGPGTRLTVL.